This TCR beta chain was found in a study of OX40 agonist ivuxolimab in advanced cancers. At the level of the study: Under the entry rules, prior anti-PD-1, anti-PD-L1 or anti-CTLA-4 therapy was allowed, and 35% to 40% had some.

Per the germline V gene, CDR1 is LNHDA and CDR2 is SQIVND (reference sequence). CDR3 length: 13 residues. V was clipped by 8 bases and J by 4 bases, with 14 bases between them. Sequencing was performed with immunoSEQ multiplex PCR; in TCRdb, only in-frame clones are kept and a portion is missing. The sample lists approximately 70,000 clones; roughly 80% were seen once. V and J are TRBV19 and TRBJ2-5; no definite D call. Sequenced here: CD4+ or CD8+ T cells sorted from blood, sampled in a trial of the OX40 agonist ivuxolimab. The receptor's source is an adult with an advanced solid tumor such as melanoma, head and neck, liver or kidney cancer. The CDR3 nucleotides are TGTGCCAGTGGCCCCGCTCCAAGAGAGACCCAGTACTTC. This encodes CASGPAPRETQYF. The whole variable domain, remainder taken from reference TRBV19 and TRBJ2-5, is DGGITQSPKYLFRKEGQNVTLSCEQNLNHDAMYWYRQDPGQGLRLIYYSQIVNDFQKGDIAEGYSVSREKKESFPLTVTSAQKNPTAFYLCASGPAPRETQYFGPGTRLLVL.